This T cell receptor (beta chain) emerged from a study of shared clonotypes between healthy human individuals. Only in-frame clones appear in the TCRdb table, and some are missing; sequencing was by immunoSEQ multiplex PCR. The sample includes some 790,000 clones, 72% of them seen just once. Caucasian adults residing in Nashville, Tennessee made up all the donors. Naive CD45RA+ and memory CD45RA-negative subsets were split from CD4+ cells. V was clipped by 5 bases and J by 6 bases; unmatched bases: 8. Germline lookup yields CDR1 MNHEY and CDR2 SMNVEV (reference sequence). The CDR3 extends over 15 amino acids.

The gene calls are TRBV27 and TRBJ2-1; 9 bases align to TRBD1. The receptor's source is a woman aged 25 to 39 in good health. The material sequenced was memory CD4+ T cells sorted from blood. This sample's subset: CD45RA-negative fraction. The CDR3 region has the DNA TGTGCCAGCAGTGGAATAGGACAGGGGTTCAATGAGCAGTTCTTC. Translating it yields CASSGIGQGFNEQFF.